This TCR beta chain was sequenced for a study of blood T cell repertoires in COVID-19. Study information: Specimens from acute and convalescent COVID-19 originated in the United States, Italy and Spain.

Per the study methods: Reference gene primer amplification gave estimated nucleated cell counts. Assay used: immunoSEQ multiplex PCR; TCRdb lists only in-frame clones, some missing. D and trimming were read from the DNA, whereas the V and J calls and clone size are those reported in that table. The table shows tens of thousands of clones, with around 89% occurring only once. After removal of 10 bases from V and 1 base from J, the junction contained 9 bases not matched to a gene. Germline V CDR1 and CDR2: LNHDA, SQIVND (reference sequence). The length of the CDR3 is 14 residues. The material sequenced was peripheral blood. The clonotype comes from a human donor in a cohort sampled during active COVID-19. This sequence joins TRBV19 and TRBJ1-2, with 7 positions matching TRBD1. The chain's CDR3 is CATNPGGSNYGYTF. The CDR3, as DNA: TGTGCCACGAACCCAGGGGGAAGTAACTATGGCTACACCTTC.